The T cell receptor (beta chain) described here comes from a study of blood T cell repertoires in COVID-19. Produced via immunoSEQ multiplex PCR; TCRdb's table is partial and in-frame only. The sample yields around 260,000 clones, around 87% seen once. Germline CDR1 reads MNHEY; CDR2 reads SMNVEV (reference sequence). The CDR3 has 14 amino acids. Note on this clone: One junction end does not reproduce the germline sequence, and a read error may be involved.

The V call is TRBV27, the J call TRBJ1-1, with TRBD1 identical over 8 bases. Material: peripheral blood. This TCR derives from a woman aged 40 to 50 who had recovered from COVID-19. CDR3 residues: CASSLSGGWTEAFF. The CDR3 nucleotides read TGTGCCAGCAGCTTATCAGGGGGCTGGACTGAAGCTTTCTTT.